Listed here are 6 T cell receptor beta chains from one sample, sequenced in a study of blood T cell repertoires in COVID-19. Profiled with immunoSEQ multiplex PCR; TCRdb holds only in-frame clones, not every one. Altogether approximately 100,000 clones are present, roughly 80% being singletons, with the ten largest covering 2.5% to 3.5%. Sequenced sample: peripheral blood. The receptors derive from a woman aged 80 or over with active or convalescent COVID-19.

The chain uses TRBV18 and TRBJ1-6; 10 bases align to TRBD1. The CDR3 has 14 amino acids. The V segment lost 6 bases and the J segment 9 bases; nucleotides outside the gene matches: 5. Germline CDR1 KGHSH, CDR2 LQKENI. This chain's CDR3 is CASSQDRGSSPLHF. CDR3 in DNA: TGTGCCAGCTCTCAGGACAGGGGGTCTTCACCCCTCCACTTT.

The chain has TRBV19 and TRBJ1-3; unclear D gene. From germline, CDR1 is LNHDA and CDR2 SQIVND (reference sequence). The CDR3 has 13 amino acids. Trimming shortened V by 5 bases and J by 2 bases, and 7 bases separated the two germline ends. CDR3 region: CASSSQAGNTIYF. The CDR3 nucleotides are TGTGCCAGTAGTTCCCAGGCTGGAAACACCATATATTTT.

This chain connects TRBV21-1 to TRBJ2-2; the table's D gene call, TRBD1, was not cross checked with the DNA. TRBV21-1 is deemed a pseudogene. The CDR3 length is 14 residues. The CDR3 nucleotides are TGTGCCACCGCTGGGACAGAGAACACCGGGGAGCTGTTTTTT. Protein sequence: CATAGTENTGELFF.

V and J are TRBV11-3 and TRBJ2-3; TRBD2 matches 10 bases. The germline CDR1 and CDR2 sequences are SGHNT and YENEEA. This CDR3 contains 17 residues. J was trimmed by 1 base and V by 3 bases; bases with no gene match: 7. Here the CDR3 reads CASSFRVGTSGTDTQYF. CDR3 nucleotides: TGTGCCAGCAGCTTCCGAGTCGGGACTAGCGGCACAGATACGCAGTATTTT. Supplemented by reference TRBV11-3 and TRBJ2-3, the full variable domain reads EAGVVQSPRYKIIEKKQPVAFWCNPISGHNTLYWYLQNLGQGPELLIRYENEEAVDDSQLPKDRFSAERLKGVDSTLKIQPAELGDSAVYLCASSFRVGTSGTDTQYFGPGTRLTVL.

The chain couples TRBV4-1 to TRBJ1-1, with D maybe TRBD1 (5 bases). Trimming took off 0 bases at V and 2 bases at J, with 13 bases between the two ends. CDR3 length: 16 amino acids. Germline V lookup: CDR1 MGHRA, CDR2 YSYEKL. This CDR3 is CASSQEERQTNTEAFF. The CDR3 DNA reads TGCGCCAGCAGCCAAGAGGAGAGACAGACAAACACTGAAGCTTTCTTT.

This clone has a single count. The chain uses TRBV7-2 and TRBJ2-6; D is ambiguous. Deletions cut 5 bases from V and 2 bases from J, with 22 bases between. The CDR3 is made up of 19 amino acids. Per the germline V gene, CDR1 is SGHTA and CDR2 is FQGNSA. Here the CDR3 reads CASSPLRIGRLTGANVLTF. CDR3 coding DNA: TGTGCCAGCAGCCCTCTTAGGATTGGCAGGTTAACTGGGGCCAACGTCCTGACTTTC.